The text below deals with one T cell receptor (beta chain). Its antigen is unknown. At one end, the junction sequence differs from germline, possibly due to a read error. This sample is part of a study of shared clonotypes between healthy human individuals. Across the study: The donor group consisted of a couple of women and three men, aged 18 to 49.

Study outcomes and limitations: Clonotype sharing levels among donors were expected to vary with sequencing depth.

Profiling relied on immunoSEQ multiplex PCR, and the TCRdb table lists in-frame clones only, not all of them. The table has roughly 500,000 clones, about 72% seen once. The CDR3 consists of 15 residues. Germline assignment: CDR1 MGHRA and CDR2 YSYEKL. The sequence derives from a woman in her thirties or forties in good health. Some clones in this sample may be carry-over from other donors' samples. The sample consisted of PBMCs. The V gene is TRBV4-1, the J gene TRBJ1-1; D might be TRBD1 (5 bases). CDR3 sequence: CASSQDLGPGTEALF. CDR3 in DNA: TGCGCCAGCAGCCAAGATCTGGGGCCTGGGACTGAAGCTCTCTTT.